The 14 T cell receptor beta chains given below trace back to one sample, sequenced in a study of T cells after yellow fever vaccination. MiXCR, applied by TCRdb to the 5' RACE reads, yields one record per CDR3 protein. The sample shows over 70,000 distinct CDR3 sequences, about 7.7% of them seen only once. Here the sequenced sample was CD8+ T cells sorted from PBMCs, taken on the day of the yellow fever booster vaccination. The receptors here all came from a man younger than 45 who received the YFV17D yellow fever vaccine.

This clonotype was seen a few times. This chain connects TRBV12-5 to TRBJ2-1, with D tentatively TRBD1 or TRBD2 (5 bases each). V gave up 7 bases and J gave up 7 bases, with 8 bases separating them. Germline CDR1 LGHNT, CDR2 FRNRAP. The length of the CDR3 is 11 residues. The CDR3 protein is CASEEGNEQFF. In DNA form, the CDR3 reads TGTGCTAGTGAAGAGGGGAATGAGCAGTTCTTC.

This clonotype was counted many times. The rearrangement joins TRBV12-5 to TRBJ1-1; D not resolved. Deletions cut 8 bases from V and 5 bases from J, with 18 bases between. The CDR3 runs 14 residues. CDR1 is LGHNT, CDR2 FRNRAP, per germline. CDR3 nucleotide sequence: TGTGCTAGTTTTGCCTCGGAGGGTTTGACTGAAGCTTTCTTT. This translates into CASFASEGLTEAFF.

The genes are TRBV9 and TRBJ2-3; TRBD2 matches at 11 bases. V shed 3 bases and J 8 bases; nucleotides not matched to a gene: 8. The CDR3 consists of 15 residues. The V gene's germline CDR1 is SGDLS and CDR2 YYNGEE. Here the CDR3 reads CASSDLAGGPPTQYF. In DNA, the CDR3 is TGTGCCAGCAGCGACTTAGCGGGAGGGCCTCCTACGCAGTATTTT.

The sample holds a few counts of this clonotype. This chain connects TRBV29-1 to TRBJ1-1; D remains unclear. The CDR3 consists of 13 residues. V lost 3 bases and J 0 bases, leaving 8 bases between the germline ends. Germline loops: CDR1 SQVTM, CDR2 ANQGSEA. The CDR3 loop is CSVDQEMNTEAFF. In DNA, the CDR3 is TGCAGCGTTGACCAGGAGATGAACACTGAAGCTTTCTTT.

This clonotype was detected many times. The chain uses TRBV7-2 and TRBJ2-3; 9 bases map to TRBD1. From germline, CDR1 is SGHTA and CDR2 FQGNSA. The junction had 4 bases not matched to a gene; V was cut back by 2 bases and J by 4 bases. The CDR3 has 15 residues. Here the CDR3 reads CASSLTGGSSDTQYF. The CDR3 nucleotides read TGTGCCAGCAGCTTAACAGGGGGCTCTTCAGATACGCAGTATTTT.

This clonotype occurred a few times. This sequence joins TRBV10-3 and TRBJ2-1, with TRBD2 matching 7 bases. Germline assignment: CDR1 ENHRY and CDR2 SYGVKD. V shed 8 bases, J shed 3 bases, and the junction held 10 bases outside the gene matches. The CDR3 runs to 15 residues. The CDR3 protein is CAIGASGENYNEQFF. The DNA for the CDR3 is TGTGCCATCGGGGCTAGCGGCGAAAACTACAATGAGCAGTTCTTC.

This chain uses TRBV15 with TRBJ2-7, with D possibly TRBD1 on 6 matching bases. CDR1 and CDR2 from the germline V gene are LNHNV and YYDKDF (reference sequence). The CDR3 has 13 amino acids. The V end lost 6 bases, the J end lost 3 bases, and 12 bases lay between the germline ends. The CDR3 is CATSLDSYYEQYF. CDR3 bases: TGTGCCACCAGTTTGGACAGCTACTACGAGCAGTACTTC.

In this sample, this clonotype turned up many times. The V gene is TRBV5-1, the J gene TRBJ2-7; 7 nucleotides match TRBD2. V was pared by 4 bases and J by 5 bases, with 12 bases of the junction left unmatched. The CDR3 contains 15 residues. In germline, CDR1 is SGHRS, CDR2 YFSETQ. CDR3 DNA sequence: TGCGCCAGCAGCCTTAATGCGGGGAGCGGGGACGAGCAGTACTTC. Residues: CASSLNAGSGDEQYF.

In its sample, this clonotype was seen many times. This chain connects TRBV27 to TRBJ1-1, with no clear D. Trimming pared 5 bases from V and 1 base from J, leaving 8 bases between. Germline V gives CDR1 MNHEY, CDR2 SMNVEV (reference sequence). This CDR3 has 13 amino acids. DNA for the CDR3: TGTGCCAGCAGTACGTCCGGGAACACTGAAGCTTTCTTT. Translating gives CASSTSGNTEAFF.

The chain has TRBV7-6 and TRBJ1-2; TRBD1 matches at 9 bases. The CDR3 is 13 residues long. V was clipped by 4 bases and J by 6 bases; unmatched bases: 3. Looked up from germline, CDR1 is SGHVS and CDR2 is FNYEAQ. This CDR3 reads CASSSGTGNGYTF. The CDR3 coding sequence is TGTGCCAGCAGCTCTGGGACAGGGAATGGCTACACCTTC.

In its sample, this clonotype was seen a few times. The chain has TRBV7-2 and TRBJ2-4; a possible D gene is TRBD2 (5 bases). This CDR3 is built from 12 residues. Deletions cut 2 bases from V and 8 bases from J, with 7 bases between. Germline CDR1 reads SGHTA; CDR2 reads FQGNSA. In DNA, the CDR3 is TGTGCCAGCAGCTTAATGGGAGACATTCAGTACTTC. Protein sequence: CASSLMGDIQYF.

The chain links TRBV9 to TRBJ2-3, with 8 bases that match TRBD2. Germline V gene sequence: CDR1 SGDLS, CDR2 YYNGEE. This CDR3 region has 15 residues. Unmatched junction bases numbered 5, after V lost 4 bases and J lost 1 base. The CDR3: CASSPGGRRTDTQYF. The CDR3 nucleotides are TGTGCCAGCAGCCCGGGCGGGAGGCGCACAGATACGCAGTATTTT.

This clonotype was detected many times. This chain uses TRBV5-1 with TRBJ2-7, with 8 positions matching TRBD1. The CDR3 covers 15 residues. With V trimmed by 3 bases and J by 2 bases, 7 bases remained unmatched. CDR1 SGHRS and CDR2 YFSETQ come from the germline V gene. The DNA for the CDR3 is TGCGCCAGCAGCTATTCTCAGGGGGCTGCCTACGAGCAGTACTTC. Its translation is CASSYSQGAAYEQYF.

This clonotype was counted a few times. The V gene is TRBV9, the J gene TRBJ2-1, with 8 bases identical to TRBD2. Germline V gene lookup returns CDR1 SGDLS and CDR2 YYNGEE. The CDR3 consists of 16 residues. J was trimmed by 8 bases and V by 2 bases; bases with no gene match: 12. CDR3 coding DNA: TGTGCCAGCAGCGTGGGGGGACTAGTTTATAACGATGAGCAGTTCTTC. Translating it yields CASSVGGLVYNDEQFF. Together with reference TRBV9 and TRBJ2-1, the CDR3 gives the full variable domain: DSGVTQTPKHLITATGQRVTLRCSPRSGDLSVYWYQQSLDQGLQFLIQYYNGEERAKGNILERFSAQQFPDLHSELNLSSLELGDSALYFCASSVGGLVYNDEQFFGPGTRLTVL.